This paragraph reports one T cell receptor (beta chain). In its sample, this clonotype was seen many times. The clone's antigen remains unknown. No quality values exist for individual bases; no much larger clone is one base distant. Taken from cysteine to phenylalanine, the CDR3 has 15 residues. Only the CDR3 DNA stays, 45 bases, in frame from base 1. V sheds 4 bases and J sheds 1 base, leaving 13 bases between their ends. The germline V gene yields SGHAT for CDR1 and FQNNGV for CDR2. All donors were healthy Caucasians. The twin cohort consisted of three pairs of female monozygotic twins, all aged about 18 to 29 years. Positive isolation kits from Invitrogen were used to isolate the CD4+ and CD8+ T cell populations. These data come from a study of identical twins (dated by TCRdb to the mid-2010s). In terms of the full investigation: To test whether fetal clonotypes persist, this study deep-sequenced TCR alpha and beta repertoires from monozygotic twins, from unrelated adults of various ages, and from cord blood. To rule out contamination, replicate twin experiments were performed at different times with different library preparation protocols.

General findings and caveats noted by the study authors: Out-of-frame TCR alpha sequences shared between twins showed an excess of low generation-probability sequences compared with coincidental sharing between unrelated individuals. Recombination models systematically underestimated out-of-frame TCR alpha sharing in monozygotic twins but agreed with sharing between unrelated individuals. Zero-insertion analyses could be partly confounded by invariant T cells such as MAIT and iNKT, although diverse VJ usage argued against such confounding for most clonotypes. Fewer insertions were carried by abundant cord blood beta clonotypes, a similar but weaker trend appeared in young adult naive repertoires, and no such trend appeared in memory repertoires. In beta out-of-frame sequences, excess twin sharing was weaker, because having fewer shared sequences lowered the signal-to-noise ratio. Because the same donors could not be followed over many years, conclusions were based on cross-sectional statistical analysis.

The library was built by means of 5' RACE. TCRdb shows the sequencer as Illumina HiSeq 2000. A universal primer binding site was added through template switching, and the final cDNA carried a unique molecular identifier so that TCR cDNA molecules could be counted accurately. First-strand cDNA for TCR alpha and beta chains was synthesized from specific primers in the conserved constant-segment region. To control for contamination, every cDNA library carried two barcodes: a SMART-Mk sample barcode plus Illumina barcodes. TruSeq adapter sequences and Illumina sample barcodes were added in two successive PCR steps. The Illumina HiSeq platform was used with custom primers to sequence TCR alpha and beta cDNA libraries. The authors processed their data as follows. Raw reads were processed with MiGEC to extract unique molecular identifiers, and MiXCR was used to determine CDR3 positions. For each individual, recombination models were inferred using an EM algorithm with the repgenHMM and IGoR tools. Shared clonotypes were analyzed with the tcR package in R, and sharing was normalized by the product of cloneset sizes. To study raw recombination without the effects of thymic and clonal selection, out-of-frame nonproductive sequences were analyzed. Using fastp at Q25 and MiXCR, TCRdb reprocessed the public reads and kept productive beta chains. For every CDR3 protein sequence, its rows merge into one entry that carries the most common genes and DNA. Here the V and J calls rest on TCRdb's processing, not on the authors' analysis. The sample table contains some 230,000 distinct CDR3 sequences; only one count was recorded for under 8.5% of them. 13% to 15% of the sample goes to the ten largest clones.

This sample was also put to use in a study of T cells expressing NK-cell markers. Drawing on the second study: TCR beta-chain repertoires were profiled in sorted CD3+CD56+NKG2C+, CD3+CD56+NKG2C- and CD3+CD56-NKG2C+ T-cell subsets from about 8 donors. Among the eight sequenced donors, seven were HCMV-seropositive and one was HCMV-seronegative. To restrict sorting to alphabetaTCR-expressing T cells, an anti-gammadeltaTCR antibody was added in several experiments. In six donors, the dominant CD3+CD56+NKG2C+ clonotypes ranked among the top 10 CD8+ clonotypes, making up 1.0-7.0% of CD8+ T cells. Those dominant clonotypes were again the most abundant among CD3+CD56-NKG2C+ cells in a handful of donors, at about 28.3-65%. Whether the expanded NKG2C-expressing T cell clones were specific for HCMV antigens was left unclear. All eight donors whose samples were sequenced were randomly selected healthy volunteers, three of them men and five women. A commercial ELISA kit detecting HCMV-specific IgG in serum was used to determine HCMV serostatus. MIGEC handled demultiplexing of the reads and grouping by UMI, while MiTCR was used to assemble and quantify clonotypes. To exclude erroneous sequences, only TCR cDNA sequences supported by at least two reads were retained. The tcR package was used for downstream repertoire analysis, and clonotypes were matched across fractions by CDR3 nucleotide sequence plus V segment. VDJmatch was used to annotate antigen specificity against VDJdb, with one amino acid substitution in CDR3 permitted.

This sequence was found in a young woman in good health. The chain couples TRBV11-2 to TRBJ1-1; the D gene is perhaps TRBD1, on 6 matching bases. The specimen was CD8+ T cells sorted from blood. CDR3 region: CASSYRTGRNTEAFF. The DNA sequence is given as TGTGCCAGCAGCTACCGAACAGGGAGGAACACTGAAGCTTTCTTT. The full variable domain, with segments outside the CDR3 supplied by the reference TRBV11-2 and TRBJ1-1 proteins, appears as EAGVAQSPRYKIIEKRQSVAFWCNPISGHATLYWYQQILGQGPKLLIQFQNNGVVDDSQLPKDRFSAERLKGVDSTLKIQPAKLEDSAVYLCASSYRTGRNTEAFFGQGTRLTVV.